The clone carrying this T cell receptor beta chain is labeled as medium-sized. Individually, cDNA molecules had unique molecular identifiers attached to them. In TCRdb, the 5' RACE reads were re-called with MiXCR into one record per CDR3 protein. This sample has 55,000 to 65,000 distinct CDR3 sequences; roughly a tenth occur once, and the top ten carry under 7.5%. This entry is derived from a study of early T cells in non-severe SARS-CoV-2 infection. The CDR3 covers 12 residues. V was trimmed by 7 bases and J by 7 bases, leaving 17 bases between them. The V gene's germline CDR1 is SQVTM and CDR2 ANQGSEA.

This TCR was sampled from an adult who was a healthcare worker with PCR-confirmed SARS-CoV-2 infection or an uninfected control (not recorded which). The chain is built from TRBV29-1 and TRBJ2-7; no firm D call. Sequencing was carried out using whole blood. The chain's CDR3 is CSARSGSREQYF. The CDR3 DNA reads TGCAGCGCCCGGTCTGGATCAAGGGAGCAGTACTTC.